Following are 21 T cell receptor beta chains from one sample sequenced in a study of regulatory T cells in long-lasting Graves disease. Time point given: newly diagnosed GD, antithyroid drugs for less than 3 months. From RNA extracted from PBMCs, the TCR library was made. Through Arm-PCR of CDR3 regions and iRepertoire HTBI primers, TCR beta libraries were built. Each CDR3 protein is one row after TCRdb ran MiXCR on the multiplex PCR reads. The sample lists under 500,000 distinct CDR3 sequences; about a sixth were seen once. The same sample was also used in a study of T cells in Graves' hyperthyroidism and ophthalmopathy.

Sequencing was performed on peripheral blood mononuclear cells (PBMCs), taken at new diagnosis, from a patient treated with antithyroid drugs. These receptors came from a woman aged 25 to 39 with Graves disease.

This clonotype has more than one count but fewer than ten. The junction shows a germline mismatch at one end, possibly a read error. This chain joins TRBV14 and TRBJ2-1; no reliable D call. The CDR3 totals 15 residues. In germline, CDR1 is SGHDN, CDR2 FVKESK. The DNA for the CDR3 is TGTGCCGGCAGCCCCGCTAGGGATTGGGGCAATGAGCAGTTCTTC. Residues: CAGSPARDWGNEQFF.

This clonotype has a count of ten or more. J is TRBJ2-7 and V is TRBV28, with TRBD2 identical over 7 bases. Germline CDR1 reads MDHEN; CDR2 reads SYDVKM. The CDR3 spans 15 residues. V was clipped by 7 bases and J by 6 bases; unmatched bases: 15. DNA of the CDR3: TGTGCCAGCACCAAATCGGGACTACTTCCCACCGAGCAGTACTTC. This gives the protein CASTKSGLLPTEQYF.

The gene calls are TRBV19 and TRBJ1-1, with TRBD1 matching 7 bases. CDR1 LNHDA and CDR2 SQIVND come from the germline V gene (reference sequence). There are 18 residues in the CDR3. The V gene end was trimmed by 5 bases and the J gene end by 0 bases; junction bases not matched to a gene: 15. DNA for the CDR3: TGTGCCAGTAGTGCGCAGAAGGGAGACAGGGACATGAACACTGAAGCTTTCTTT. Its protein is CASSAQKGDRDMNTEAFF.

This clonotype was detected only a few times. The chain recombines TRBV6-2 or TRBV6-3 with TRBJ1-1, with 9 bases that match TRBD1. CDR3 length: 15 residues. The J segment lost 3 bases and the V segment lost 7 bases, leaving 9 bases of the junction unmatched. The germline CDR1 and CDR2 sequences are MNHEY and SVGEGT. The CDR3 DNA reads as TGTGCCAGCATATATTGGACAGGGGCGGACACTGAAGCTTTCTTT. This sequence encodes CASIYWTGADTEAFF.

The rearrangement uses TRBV25-1 and TRBJ1-2, with 11 bases fitting TRBD1. V trimming: 3 bases; J trimming: 8 bases; junction bases outside the gene matches: 5. Germline CDR1 and CDR2: MGHDK and SYGVNS. The CDR3 covers 14 residues. The chain's CDR3 is CASSEDRGQVGYTF. Written as DNA, the CDR3 is TGTGCCAGCAGTGAGGACAGGGGGCAGGTGGGCTACACCTTC.

In this sample, this clonotype turned up many times. V gene TRBV30 combines with J gene TRBJ2-5; D uncertain. Germline lookup yields CDR1 GTSNPN and CDR2 SVGIG (reference sequence). The CDR3 loop spans 13 amino acids. V lost 2 bases and J 7 bases, leaving 14 bases between the germline ends. This chain's CDR3 is CAWSLARSPTQYF. CDR3 nucleotide sequence: TGTGCCTGGAGTTTGGCTAGATCTCCGACCCAGTACTTC.

The V gene is TRBV7-2, the J gene TRBJ2-2; 9 bases match TRBD2. V was clipped by 3 bases and J by 1 base; unmatched bases: 0. CDR1 and CDR2 (germline): SGHTA, FQGNSA. The CDR3 loop spans 15 amino acids. CDR3 coding DNA: TGTGCCAGCAGCTTGACTAGCGGGAACACCGGGGAGCTGTTTTTT. Encoded protein: CASSLTSGNTGELFF.

At least ten counts were recorded for this clonotype. The rearrangement joins TRBV27 to TRBJ2-7, with TRBD1 matching 10 bases. With V trimmed by 0 bases and J by 2 bases, 7 bases remained unmatched. Germline lookup yields CDR1 MNHEY and CDR2 SMNVEV (reference sequence). The CDR3 is 17 residues long. CDR3 sequence: CASSLSPTGTGAYEQYF. CDR3 DNA sequence: TGTGCCAGCAGTTTATCACCAACCGGGACAGGGGCCTACGAGCAGTACTTC.

Ten or more counts support this clonotype. The chain uses TRBV20-1 and TRBJ2-1; D is possibly TRBD2 (6 bases). V lost 6 bases and J lost 3, with 15 bases in between. CDR1 is DFQATT and CDR2 is SNEGSKA in the germline V gene (reference sequence). This CDR3 spans 14 amino acids. In DNA form, the CDR3 reads TGCAGTGCAACCCGGGACTCCCACTACAATGAGCAGTTCTTC. It is translated as CSATRDSHYNEQFF.

This clonotype was seen repeatedly, ten times or more. The junction does not match germline at one end; this may be a read error. The chain couples TRBV5-1 to TRBJ2-7; D might be TRBD2 (6 bases). There are 16 residues in the CDR3. Germline assignment: CDR1 SGHRS and CDR2 YFSETQ. CDR3 residues: CASSSGPAGLLYEQYF. In DNA form, the CDR3 reads TGTGCCAGCAGCTCCGGACCAGCGGGCTTGCTCTACGAGCAGTACTTC.

The rearrangement links TRBV6-9 to TRBJ2-7; 8 bases map to TRBD1. In germline, CDR1 is MNHGY, CDR2 SVAAGI. The CDR3 spans 14 residues. V lost 3 bases to trimming and J lost 7 bases; unmatched junction nucleotides: 8. The CDR3 region is CASSYSLTGDEQYF. CDR3 in DNA: TGTGCCAGCAGTTACTCACTGACAGGGGATGAGCAGTACTTC.

In this sample, this clonotype turned up a few times. It is likely a read error: a sequence one base away is far more abundant. The V and J genes are TRBV12-3 or TRBV12-4 and TRBJ2-7, with D maybe TRBD2 (6 bases). V was trimmed by 5 bases and J by 7 bases, leaving 18 bases between them. CDR3 length equals 14 residues. The CDR3 DNA reads as TGTGCCAGCAGTCTACTGTGGACTACCAATGAGCAGTACTTC. It is translated as CASSLLWTTNEQYF.

This rearrangement joins TRBV27 to TRBJ1-1; the match to TRBD1 covers 8 bases. V lost 6 bases to trimming and J lost 8 bases; unmatched junction nucleotides: 2. The CDR3 consists of 11 residues. Germline V lookup: CDR1 MNHEY, CDR2 SMNVEV (reference sequence). CDR3: CASSRQGEAFF. In nucleotides, the CDR3 is TGTGCCAGCAGCCGACAGGGGGAAGCTTTCTTT.

This clonotype was seen at least ten times. This chain connects TRBV28 to TRBJ1-4; 8 bases line up with TRBD1. From germline, CDR1 is MDHEN and CDR2 SYDVKM. Trimming at V came to 6 bases and at J to 7 bases, leaving 7 bases not matched to a gene. The CDR3 totals 14 residues. Here the CDR3 reads CASSPGGRGEKLFF. CDR3 nucleotide sequence: TGTGCCAGCAGCCCAGGGGGCCGGGGTGAAAAACTGTTTTTT. Together with reference TRBV28 and TRBJ1-4, the CDR3 gives the full variable domain: DVKVTQSSRYLVKRTGEKVFLECVQDMDHENMFWYRQDPGLGLRLIYFSYDVKMKEKGDIPEGYSVSREKKERFSLILESASTNQTSMYLCASSPGGRGEKLFFGSGTQLSVL.

The sample holds many counts of this clonotype. V and J are TRBV28 and TRBJ1-1; D remains unclear. The germline V gene has CDR1 MDHEN and CDR2 SYDVKM. The CDR3 sequence is 16 residues long. V lost 1 base, J lost 5 bases, and 17 bases lay in between. Here the CDR3 DNA reads TGTGCCAGCAGTTTATCCGCGGGTGGAGCGGGGACTGAAGCTTTCTTT. Protein product: CASSLSAGGAGTEAFF.

This clonotype was counted ten times or more. V gene TRBV30 combines with J gene TRBJ1-2; possible D gene TRBD1, 5 bases. V was clipped by 4 bases and J by 3 bases, with 15 bases between them. Germline V lookup: CDR1 GTSNPN, CDR2 SVGIG (reference sequence). This CDR3 contains 14 residues. The CDR3 region is CAWTLTARDYGYTF. Written as DNA, the CDR3 is TGTGCCTGGACTCTGACAGCCCGCGACTATGGCTACACCTTC.

This clonotype was observed many times. V usage is TRBV28 and J usage is TRBJ2-3; D is perhaps TRBD2 (5 bases). CDR1 and CDR2 from the germline V gene are MDHEN and SYDVKM. CDR3 length: 14 residues. V was trimmed by 4 bases and J by 7 bases, leaving 15 bases between them. The CDR3 DNA reads as TGTGCCAGCAGTTCCGGACTTGAGATAAATACGCAGTATTTT. This sequence encodes CASSSGLEINTQYF.

There are many counts of this clonotype. The genes are TRBV28 and TRBJ2-1; TRBD2 aligns across 14 bases. The CDR3 sequence is 18 residues long. Germline CDR1 MDHEN, CDR2 SYDVKM. V gave up 2 bases and J gave up 9 bases; unmatched junction bases: 12. CDR3 sequence: CASSLPEGGTSGSSEQFF. The CDR3 bases are TGTGCCAGCAGTTTACCGGAAGGGGGGACTAGCGGGAGTTCTGAGCAGTTCTTC. The entire variable domain, with the rest obtained from reference TRBV28 and TRBJ2-1, is as follows: DVKVTQSSRYLVKRTGEKVFLECVQDMDHENMFWYRQDPGLGLRLIYFSYDVKMKEKGDIPEGYSVSREKKERFSLILESASTNQTSMYLCASSLPEGGTSGSSEQFFGPGTRLTVL.

This clonotype was observed at least ten times. V gene TRBV10-3 combines with J gene TRBJ2-5; D is possibly TRBD1 or TRBD2 (5 bases each). CDR1 is ENHRY and CDR2 is SYGVKD in the germline V gene. V was pared by 6 bases and J by 5 bases, with 10 bases between. This CDR3 contains 12 residues. The CDR3 protein is CAIRGDGETQYF. The CDR3 nucleotides are TGTGCCATCAGGGGGGACGGTGAGACCCAGTACTTC.

This clonotype showed up many times. The V call is TRBV2, the J call TRBJ2-5; 7 bases agree with TRBD1. Germline CDR1 reads SNHLY; CDR2 reads FYNNEI. Trimming removed 3 bases from V and 4 bases from J; junction bases left unmatched: 8. CDR3 length: 15 amino acids. The CDR3 region is CASSDRTGRGETQYF. CDR3 bases: TGTGCCAGCAGTGACCGGACAGGACGGGGAGAGACCCAGTACTTC.

The sample holds many counts of this clonotype. V is TRBV28 and J is TRBJ2-3; TRBD2 aligns across 12 bases. The CDR3 sequence is 16 residues long. V gave up 5 bases and J gave up 1 base; unmatched junction bases: 4. Germline CDR1 is MDHEN and CDR2 is SYDVKM. DNA of the CDR3: TGTGCCAGCAGTCTAGGACTAGCGGGGCGCACAGATACGCAGTATTTT. Its translation is CASSLGLAGRTDTQYF.